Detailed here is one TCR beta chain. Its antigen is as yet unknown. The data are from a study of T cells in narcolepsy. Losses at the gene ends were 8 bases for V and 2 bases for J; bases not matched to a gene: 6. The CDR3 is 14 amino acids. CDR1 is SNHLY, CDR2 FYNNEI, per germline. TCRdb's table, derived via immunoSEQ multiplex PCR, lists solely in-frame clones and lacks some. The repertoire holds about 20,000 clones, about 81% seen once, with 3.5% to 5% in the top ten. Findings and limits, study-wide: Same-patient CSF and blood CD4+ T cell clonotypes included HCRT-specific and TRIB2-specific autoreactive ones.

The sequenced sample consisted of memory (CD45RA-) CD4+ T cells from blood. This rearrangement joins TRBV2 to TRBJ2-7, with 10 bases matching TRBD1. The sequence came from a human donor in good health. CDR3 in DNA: TGTGCCAGCCGGGCCGGGACAGGGGCCTACGAGCAGTACTTC. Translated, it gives CASRAGTGAYEQYF.